Listed below are T cell receptor beta chains from one sample, sequenced in a study of PD-1 blockade in classical Hodgkin lymphoma. Data came from immunoSEQ multiplex PCR; TCRdb stores just in-frame clones and leaves some out. The data hold roughly 31,000 clones, with around 89% observed a single time. Sequencing was done on a sample of CD4+ T cells from blood. Source of these receptors: a human donor with classical Hodgkin lymphoma. CDR3s include the opening cysteine and the closing phenylalanine or tryptophan. The D gene is left open where the match is weak. Expanded clones are given a class, and other clones once, few, many or no size at all.

CDR3nt: TGTGCCAGCAGCTCTCCCGGGACTAGCGGGAGGAAATCTCACTTC; CDR3aa: CASSSPGTSGRKSHF; d_gene: TRBD2; v_gene: TRBV7-9; j_gene: TRBJ2-7; abundance: once
CDR3nt: TGTGCCAGCAGCCCGGATGGGGTCGATGAAAAACTGTTTTTT; CDR3aa: CASSPDGVDEKLFF; d_gene: -; v_gene: TRBV7-2; j_gene: TRBJ1-4; abundance: -
CDR3nt: TGTGCCAGCAGCGTCGGACAGAACTATGGCTACACCTTC; CDR3aa: CASSVGQNYGYTF; d_gene: -; v_gene: TRBV11-1; j_gene: TRBJ1-2; abundance: few
CDR3nt: TGTGCCAGCAGTGCCGGGACAGGGGGCGCGGATGAGACCCAGTACTTC; CDR3aa: CASSAGTGGADETQYF; d_gene: TRBD1; v_gene: TRBV2; j_gene: TRBJ2-5; abundance: -
CDR3nt: TGTGCCGGCGCGAATACAGGGAGTGGTGAAAAACTGTTTTTT; CDR3aa: CAGANTGSGEKLFF; d_gene: -; v_gene: TRBV28; j_gene: TRBJ1-4; abundance: -
CDR3nt: TGTGCCAGCAGCTTTCGACTAGCGGGAGTCAACGACGAGCAGTACTTC; CDR3aa: CASSFRLAGVNDEQYF; d_gene: TRBD2; v_gene: TRBV5-4; j_gene: TRBJ2-7; abundance: -
CDR3nt: TGTGCCAGCAGCTTGGGGCTAGCGAACAATGAGCAGTTCTTC; CDR3aa: CASSLGLANNEQFF; d_gene: -; v_gene: TRBV7-2; j_gene: TRBJ2-1; abundance: -
CDR3nt: TGTGCCAGCAGCCAAGTTCTAGCGGGAGCCCACGAGCAGTACTTC; CDR3aa: CASSQVLAGAHEQYF; d_gene: TRBD2; v_gene: TRBV4-2; j_gene: TRBJ2-7; abundance: -
CDR3nt: TGCGCCAGCGGGGAGGGGGCCTGGGCAGATACGCAGTATTTT; CDR3aa: CASGEGAWADTQYF; d_gene: -; v_gene: TRBV4-1; j_gene: TRBJ2-3; abundance: once
CDR3nt: TGTGCCAGCAGAAAACTAGCGGGAGGATGGGTTAGCACAGATACGCAGTATTTT; CDR3aa: CASRKLAGGWVSTDTQYF; d_gene: TRBD2; v_gene: TRBV27; j_gene: TRBJ2-3; abundance: -
CDR3nt: TGTGCCAGTAGTATAGGCAATCAGCCCCAGCATTTT; CDR3aa: CASSIGNQPQHF; d_gene: -; v_gene: TRBV19; j_gene: TRBJ1-5; abundance: -
CDR3nt: TGCAGCGGCCGGACTAGCGGGAGGCCCTACAATGAGCAGTTCTTC; CDR3aa: CSGRTSGRPYNEQFF; d_gene: TRBD2; v_gene: TRBV29-1; j_gene: TRBJ2-1; abundance: once
CDR3nt: TGTGCCAGCTCACCACCTTCTCAGGGGGCGGAAGCTTTCTTT; CDR3aa: CASSPPSQGAEAFF; d_gene: TRBD1; v_gene: TRBV18; j_gene: TRBJ1-1; abundance: -
CDR3nt: TGTGCCAGCAGGTCAGCGGCCCAAGGCCTCTACGAGCAGTACTTC; CDR3aa: CASRSAAQGLYEQYF; d_gene: -; v_gene: TRBV6-5; j_gene: TRBJ2-7; abundance: -
CDR3nt: TGTGCCAGCAGCCAAGAGCATCCGCCGGAACATAGCAATCAGCCCCAGCATTTT; CDR3aa: CASSQEHPPEHSNQPQHF; d_gene: -; v_gene: TRBV14; j_gene: TRBJ1-5; abundance: -
CDR3nt: TGCGCCAGCAGCTCGGGACGGGACGGCGAGACCCAGTACTTC; CDR3aa: CASSSGRDGETQYF; d_gene: -; v_gene: TRBV5-1; j_gene: TRBJ2-5; abundance: -
CDR3nt: TGTGCCAGCAGTTACTCTCGGGTATCCTACGAGCAGTACTTC; CDR3aa: CASSYSRVSYEQYF; d_gene: -; v_gene: TRBV6-5; j_gene: TRBJ2-7; abundance: -
CDR3nt: TGTGCCAGCAGCTTAGTTTGGGGCTTGGCTAATGAAAAACTGTTTTTT; CDR3aa: CASSLVWGLANEKLFF; d_gene: -; v_gene: TRBV7-2; j_gene: TRBJ1-4; abundance: once
CDR3nt: TGCGCCAGCAGCTTTTCCGGGACAAGAAACACCGGGGAGCTGTTTTTT; CDR3aa: CASSFSGTRNTGELFF; d_gene: -; v_gene: TRBV5-1; j_gene: TRBJ2-2; abundance: -
CDR3nt: TGCAGCGCCCTTTTTGGAAACACCATATATTTT; CDR3aa: CSALFGNTIYF; d_gene: -; v_gene: TRBV29-1; j_gene: TRBJ1-3; abundance: -
CDR3nt: TGTGCCAGCAGCTTGCGAGGGATGCGAGAGACCCAGTACTTC; CDR3aa: CASSLRGMRETQYF; d_gene: -; v_gene: TRBV5-6; j_gene: TRBJ2-5; abundance: -
CDR3nt: TGTGCCAGCAGCTTAGGTACAGGTTCCCATGAGCAGTTCTTC; CDR3aa: CASSLGTGSHEQFF; d_gene: -; v_gene: TRBV7-9; j_gene: TRBJ2-1; abundance: -
CDR3nt: TGTGCCAGCGCACCCGCGGGGTTGAGCGAGCAGTACTTC; CDR3aa: CASAPAGLSEQYF; d_gene: -; v_gene: TRBV28; j_gene: TRBJ2-7; abundance: -
CDR3nt: TGCAGCGTTGCCGGGACTAGGTCAGATACGCAGTATTTT; CDR3aa: CSVAGTRSDTQYF; d_gene: TRBD2; v_gene: TRBV29-1; j_gene: TRBJ2-3; abundance: -
CDR3nt: TGTGCCAGCAGTTACTACTCGGGACAAATCTCCTACGAGCAGTACTTC; CDR3aa: CASSYYSGQISYEQYF; d_gene: -; v_gene: TRBV6-6; j_gene: TRBJ2-7; abundance: -
CDR3nt: TGTGCCAGCAGACGATATCCGGGACAGGGCATCTACGAGCAGTACTTC; CDR3aa: CASRRYPGQGIYEQYF; d_gene: TRBD1; v_gene: TRBV27; j_gene: TRBJ2-7; abundance: -
CDR3nt: TGTGCCAGCAGCCCTAGCGGGACCTACAATGAGCAGTTCTTC; CDR3aa: CASSPSGTYNEQFF; d_gene: TRBD2; v_gene: TRBV7-2; j_gene: TRBJ2-1; abundance: -
CDR3nt: TGTGCCAGCAGCTTTACTAGCGAGGAAGCATATTTT; CDR3aa: CASSFTSEEAYF; d_gene: TRBD2; v_gene: TRBV5-6; j_gene: TRBJ2-3; abundance: -
CDR3nt: TGTGCCAGCTCACCATGGTCTAGCGGGAGTGTCTACGAGCAGTACTTC; CDR3aa: CASSPWSSGSVYEQYF; d_gene: TRBD2; v_gene: TRBV18; j_gene: TRBJ2-7; abundance: -
CDR3nt: TGTGCCAGCAGCCCCGACAGGGGGGCCAAAAACATTCAGTACTTC; CDR3aa: CASSPDRGAKNIQYF; d_gene: TRBD1; v_gene: TRBV7-2; j_gene: TRBJ2-4; abundance: -
CDR3nt: TGTGCCATCAAAAAACAGGGGGACGGGTACGAGCAGTACTTC; CDR3aa: CAIKKQGDGYEQYF; d_gene: TRBD1; v_gene: TRBV10-3; j_gene: TRBJ2-7; abundance: -
CDR3nt: TGTGCCAGCAGACCCCGGACTAGCGGGAGTCGGAATGAGCAGTTCTTC; CDR3aa: CASRPRTSGSRNEQFF; d_gene: TRBD2; v_gene: TRBV5-4; j_gene: TRBJ2-1; abundance: -
CDR3nt: TGCGCCAGCAGCCTGACCCATAGCGCAGATACGCAGTATTTT; CDR3aa: CASSLTHSADTQYF; d_gene: -; v_gene: TRBV5-1; j_gene: TRBJ2-3; abundance: -
CDR3nt: TGTGCCAGCAAGCGGGATCAAGAGACCCAGTACTTC; CDR3aa: CASKRDQETQYF; d_gene: TRBD2; v_gene: TRBV6-5; j_gene: TRBJ2-5; abundance: -
CDR3nt: TGCGCCAGCAGCCAGGGTCAAACAGGGGACTATGGCTACACCTTC; CDR3aa: CASSQGQTGDYGYTF; d_gene: TRBD1; v_gene: TRBV4-3; j_gene: TRBJ1-2; abundance: -
CDR3nt: TGTGCCAGTAAACGGACACCACACTACAATGAGCAGTTCTTC; CDR3aa: CASKRTPHYNEQFF; d_gene: -; v_gene: TRBV28; j_gene: TRBJ2-1; abundance: once
CDR3nt: TGTGCCAGTAGTTTACAGGGGACAACTAATGAAAAACTGTTTTTT; CDR3aa: CASSLQGTTNEKLFF; d_gene: TRBD1; v_gene: TRBV19; j_gene: TRBJ1-4; abundance: -
CDR3nt: TGTGCCAGCAGCCAAGTTACCCGTAGATCCAGTGAAAAACTGTTTTTT; CDR3aa: CASSQVTRRSSEKLFF; d_gene: -; v_gene: TRBV4-2; j_gene: TRBJ1-4; abundance: -
CDR3nt: TGTGCCAGCAGCCCATTACGACTAGCGGGGGAGGGCGGGGAGCTGTTTTTT; CDR3aa: CASSPLRLAGEGGELFF; d_gene: TRBD2; v_gene: TRBV7-2; j_gene: TRBJ2-2; abundance: once
CDR3nt: TGTGCCAGCAGTGAACTTTGGACAGGGTTAAACACCATATATTTT; CDR3aa: CASSELWTGLNTIYF; d_gene: TRBD1; v_gene: TRBV6-1; j_gene: TRBJ1-3; abundance: -
CDR3nt: TGTGCCAGCAGTGACTGGACTAGCGTTAACTACGAGCAGTACTTC; CDR3aa: CASSDWTSVNYEQYF; d_gene: TRBD2; v_gene: TRBV6-1; j_gene: TRBJ2-7; abundance: once